The 19 T cell receptor beta chains below all came from one sample that was sequenced in a study of T cell changes during pregnancy in multiple sclerosis (dated by TCRdb to the late 2010s). Library prep was done by the immunoSEQ multiplex PCR assay. Entries here come from immuneACCESS through TCRdb and include only in-frame sequences with V and J called. Some clones fail to appear in such tables; in the studies checked, an unresolved V gene covers under half of the shortfall, and the cause of the remainder is unknown. In all, the sample holds tens of thousands of clones, and 90% to 95% of those were seen once. Clones ranked in the top ten supply roughly 7% of the sample. The material was CD8+ T cells from peripheral blood mononuclear cells, obtained in the third trimester of pregnancy. The receptors were gathered from a female donor with multiple sclerosis, enrolled in a pregnancy study.

V usage is TRBV1 and J usage is TRBJ2-5; the table gives TRBD2 as D, unverified against the DNA. TRBV1 is labeled a pseudogene. The CDR3 is 17 residues long. Here the CDR3 DNA reads TGCACCAGCAGCCAGATATTCGGGGGAGGGAGGCAAGAGACCCAGTACTTC. Translating it yields CTSSQIFGGGRQETQYF.

The genes are TRBV2 and TRBJ1-5; 8 bases are a match to TRBD1. CDR1 SNHLY and CDR2 FYNNEI come from the germline V gene. This CDR3 is built from 15 residues. The V and J ends lost 2 bases and 3 bases, in that order; junction bases with no gene match: 3. This CDR3 is CASSEWDRLNQPQHF. CDR3 DNA: TGTGCCAGCAGTGAATGGGACAGGCTCAATCAGCCCCAGCATTTT.

The chain couples TRBV6-6 to TRBJ1-4; D is unclear. Per germline, CDR1 MNHNY and CDR2 SVGAGI (reference sequence). V was cut by 5 bases and J by 10 bases, with 11 bases left in between. The CDR3 runs to 12 residues. CDR3 DNA sequence: TGTGCCAGCAGTACAGAAGTACGAAAACTGTTTTTT. It codes for CASSTEVRKLFF.

The rearrangement links TRBV28 to TRBJ1-1; D is possibly TRBD1 (6 bases). The germline V gene encodes CDR1 MDHEN and CDR2 SYDVKM. The CDR3 runs to 14 residues. V shed 6 bases and J shed 1 base, with 12 bases lying between them. CDR3 sequence: CASSSDRKNTEAFF. The CDR3 DNA follows: TGTGCCAGCAGCTCCGACAGGAAGAACACTGAAGCTTTCTTT. The variable domain in full, completed from reference TRBV28 and TRBJ1-1, reads DVKVTQSSRYLVKRTGEKVFLECVQDMDHENMFWYRQDPGLGLRLIYFSYDVKMKEKGDIPEGYSVSREKKERFSLILESASTNQTSMYLCASSSDRKNTEAFFGQGTRLTVV.

This clone was seen a handful of times. J is TRBJ1-1 and V is TRBV10-3; D might be TRBD1 (5 bases). Trimming pared 5 bases from V and 1 base from J, leaving 11 bases between. Germline CDR1 is ENHRY and CDR2 is SYGVKD. The CDR3 has 14 residues. CDR3 sequence reads: CAISTGETNTEAFF. DNA of the CDR3: TGTGCCATCAGTACGGGGGAAACGAACACTGAAGCTTTCTTT.

The V gene is TRBV2, the J gene TRBJ1-3; 7 bases are shared with TRBD1. There are 15 residues in the CDR3. Germline V gives CDR1 SNHLY, CDR2 FYNNEI. The ends lost 4 bases at V and 3 bases at J; junction bases unmatched: 6. This CDR3 reads CASSGDRVNGNTIYF. CDR3 DNA: TGTGCCAGCAGTGGCGACAGGGTAAATGGAAACACCATATATTTT. Full variable domain (remainder filled in from reference TRBV2 and TRBJ1-3): EPEVTQTPSHQVTQMGQEVILRCVPISNHLYFYWYRQILGQKVEFLVSFYNNEISEKSEIFDDQFSVERPDGSNFTLKIRSTKLEDSAMYFCASSGDRVNGNTIYFGEGSWLTVV.

The chain uses TRBV5-8 and TRBJ1-1, with 8 positions matching TRBD1. The CDR3 is 14 residues long. With V trimmed by 4 bases and J by 6 bases, 8 bases remained unmatched. Germline-derived CDR1 and CDR2 are SGHTS and YDEGEE. The CDR3 region is CASSVGQGESEAFF. The CDR3 DNA is TGTGCCAGCAGCGTAGGACAGGGAGAATCTGAAGCTTTCTTT.

This chain links TRBV5-1 with TRBJ2-7; no definite D call. With 1 base removed from V and 0 bases from J, the gap between germline ends came to 8 bases. Germline CDR1 is SGHRS and CDR2 is YFSETQ. CDR3 length equals 14 residues. The CDR3 loop reads CASSLPGVSYEQYF. CDR3 nucleotide sequence: TGCGCCAGCAGCTTGCCAGGTGTCTCCTACGAGCAGTACTTC.

The chain combines TRBV7-9 with TRBJ1-5; TRBD1 is a possible D gene (6 bases). The ends were cut back, 8 bases at V and 4 bases at J, with 9 bases in the middle. The CDR3 has 12 amino acids. CDR1 is SEHNR and CDR2 is FQNEAQ in the germline V gene (reference sequence). The CDR3 nucleotides read TGTGCCAGCGGGAGGGGGAATCAGCCCCAGCATTTT. Translating gives CASGRGNQPQHF.

The rearrangement uses TRBV5-1 and TRBJ2-6, with D unresolved. The CDR3 runs to 16 residues. Between the trimmed V and J ends, which lost 0 bases and 4 bases, there was a span of 11 bases. Germline V gene data show CDR1 as SGHRS and CDR2 as YFSETQ. CDR3 sequence reads: CASSLEPLKGANVLTF. The CDR3 DNA is TGCGCCAGCAGCTTGGAGCCTCTCAAGGGGGCCAACGTCCTGACTTTC.

The chain recombines TRBV7-9 with TRBJ1-4, with TRBD1 matching 10 bases. The CDR3 loop spans 17 amino acids. V lost 4 bases, J lost 2 bases, and 7 bases stayed unmatched. In germline, CDR1 is SEHNR, CDR2 FQNEAQ (reference sequence). CDR3 sequence: CASSSRDRGGTNEKLFF. In nucleotides, the CDR3 is TGTGCCAGCAGCTCAAGGGACAGGGGTGGCACTAATGAAAAACTGTTTTTT.

V gene TRBV7-3 combines with J gene TRBJ2-3, with D possibly matching TRBD2 (5 bases). This CDR3 has 15 residues. The V gene lost 0 bases and the J gene lost 6 bases, with 13 bases spanning the gap. CDR1 and CDR2 (germline): SGHTA, FQGTGA. The CDR3 region has the DNA TGTGCCAGCAGCTTAACAAGTAGCGAAGGGGATACGCAGTATTTT. Its translation: CASSLTSSEGDTQYF. Together with reference TRBV7-3 and TRBJ2-3, the CDR3 gives the full variable domain: GAGVSQTPSNKVTEKGKYVELRCDPISGHTALYWYRQSLGQGPEFLIYFQGTGAADDSGLPNDRFFAVRPEGSVSTLKIQRTERGDSAVYLCASSLTSSEGDTQYFGPGTRLTVL.

The chain joins TRBV7-9 to TRBJ2-7; D is perhaps TRBD1 (5 bases). Germline lookup yields CDR1 SEHNR and CDR2 FQNEAQ (reference sequence). This CDR3 region has 12 residues. The germline V and J ends were trimmed by 5 bases and 4 bases, with 9 bases remaining between them. The CDR3 region has the DNA TGTGCCAGCAGCAAGACAGCTTACGAGCAGTACTTC. It translates to CASSKTAYEQYF.

The rearrangement links TRBV2 to TRBJ2-7; D not certain. The CDR3 has 11 amino acids. V was shortened by 8 bases and J by 4 bases, with 9 bases between the two germline ends. Germline V lookup: CDR1 SNHLY, CDR2 FYNNEI. The CDR3 nucleotides are TGTGCCAGCGGAGAGTATTACGAGCAGTACTTC. Its protein is CASGEYYEQYF.

The chain joins TRBV4-1 to TRBJ2-7; 7 bases match TRBD1. This CDR3 region has 15 residues. V was pared by 1 base and J by 3 bases, with 6 bases of the junction left unmatched. Germline-derived CDR1 and CDR2 are MGHRA and YSYEKL. The CDR3 sequence is CASSQATGEYYEQYF. The CDR3 coding sequence is TGCGCCAGCAGCCAAGCCACAGGGGAGTACTACGAGCAGTACTTC.

The rearrangement joins TRBV28 to TRBJ2-7; D is undetermined. This CDR3 has 14 amino acids. The germline V gene encodes CDR1 MDHEN and CDR2 SYDVKM. Trimming removed 6 bases at V and 1 base at J, with 13 bases between. The CDR3 nucleotides are TGTGCCAGCAGCAGTCGCGGCGGATCCTACGAGCAGTACTTC. Protein: CASSSRGGSYEQYF.

The chain carries TRBV7-2 and TRBJ1-1; 8 nucleotides match TRBD1. The CDR3 runs 14 residues. V dropped 5 bases and J dropped 2; count of bases not matched to a gene: 4. Germline-derived CDR1 and CDR2 are SGHTA and FQGNSA. In DNA form, the CDR3 reads TGTGCCAGCAGCGACAGGGGAGAAAACACTGAAGCTTTCTTT. It translates to CASSDRGENTEAFF.

This clone appeared once. The CDR3 sequence is CASSGSPGLRFEGYTF. The DNA of the CDR3 is TGTGCCAGCAGTGGGTCACCGGGACTCAGGTTTGAGGGCTACACCTTC. The V and J genes are TRBV6-1 and TRBJ1-2; TRBD1 might be the D (5 bases). There are 16 residues in the CDR3. CDR1 and CDR2 from the germline V gene are MNHNS and SASEGT. V lost 4 bases to trimming and J lost 8 bases, with 23 bases between them.

This chain joins TRBV7-9 and TRBJ1-1; D remains unclear. V was shortened by 6 bases and J by 3 bases, with 14 bases between the two germline ends. There are 14 residues in the CDR3. CDR1 SEHNR and CDR2 FQNEAQ come from the germline V gene (reference sequence). CDR3 in amino acids: CASSSTHSYTEAFF. CDR3 DNA sequence: TGTGCCAGCAGTTCGACACATTCTTACACTGAAGCTTTCTTT.